These 12 T cell receptor beta chains came from one sample sequenced in a study of cytomegalovirus exposure and HLA in healthy donors. With 60 Vbeta and 13 Jbeta primers, the PCR was carried out. TCRdb keeps only in-frame clones here, not all; method: immunoSEQ multiplex PCR. The sample yields fewer than 200,000 clones, about three quarters seen once. Specimen: PBMCs. The source is a female donor in good health and CMV-seronegative.

The V gene is TRBV5-1, the J gene TRBJ2-5; 14 bases map to TRBD2. Looked up from germline, CDR1 is SGHRS and CDR2 is YFSETQ. With 3 bases clipped from V and 4 bases from J, the junction kept 2 bases outside the gene matches. The CDR3 spans 15 residues. Here the CDR3 DNA reads TGCGCCAGCAGCTCGGGACTAGCGGGAGCAGAGACCCAGTACTTC. It yields the protein CASSSGLAGAETQYF.

The rearrangement links TRBV4-2 to TRBJ2-3, with TRBD2 identical over 8 bases. CDR1 LGHNA and CDR2 YNFKEQ come from the germline V gene. There are 18 residues in the CDR3. V shed 0 bases, J shed 2 bases, and the junction held 10 bases outside the gene matches. CDR3 sequence (DNA): TGTGCCAGCAGCCAAGATGACGCGGGGGGAACCTTCACAGATACGCAGTATTTT. As protein: CASSQDDAGGTFTDTQYF.

The chain has TRBV27 and TRBJ2-7; D is possibly TRBD1 (6 bases). Germline V gene lookup returns CDR1 MNHEY and CDR2 SMNVEV (reference sequence). V was trimmed by 3 bases and J by 4 bases, leaving 13 bases between them. This CDR3 is built from 14 residues. CDR3 sequence: CASSLTGSPYEQYF. For the CDR3, the DNA is TGTGCCAGCAGTTTGACAGGCTCCCCTTACGAGCAGTACTTC.

The rearrangement links TRBV9 to TRBJ1-5; the D is unclear. CDR3 size: 15 residues. Trimming took off 0 bases at V and 0 bases at J, with 7 bases between the two ends. Germline V gene data show CDR1 as SGDLS and CDR2 as YYNGEE. CDR3 DNA: TGTGCCAGCAGCGTAGCGGGAATTAGCAATCAGCCCCAGCATTTT. It is translated as CASSVAGISNQPQHF.

This chain joins TRBV11-2 and TRBJ1-2; no reliable D call. Germline lookup yields CDR1 SGHAT and CDR2 FQNNGV. The CDR3 sequence is 11 residues long. V shed 6 bases and J shed 5 bases, with 7 bases lying between them. The CDR3 DNA follows: TGTGCCAGCAGTTTTCTTTATGGCTACACCTTC. The encoded protein is CASSFLYGYTF.

The J gene is TRBJ2-3, the V gene TRBV30, with a possible D match to TRBD2 (5 bases). The V end lost 3 bases, the J end lost 2 bases, and 12 bases lay between the germline ends. CDR3 size: 14 residues. The V gene's germline CDR1 is GTSNPN and CDR2 SVGIG (reference sequence). The CDR3 nucleotides read TGTGCCTGGAGAGCTAGCTCCATCACAGATACGCAGTATTTT. Residues: CAWRASSITDTQYF. Full variable domain (outside the CDR3, taken from reference TRBV30 and TRBJ2-3): SQTIHQWPATLVQPVGSPLSLECTVEGTSNPNLYWYRQAAGRGLQLLFYSVGIGQISSEVPQNLSASRPQDRQFILSSKKLLLSDSGFYLCAWRASSITDTQYFGPGTRLTVL.

This clone has only one observation. The chain has TRBV5-1 and TRBJ2-3; no definite D call. The germline V gene encodes CDR1 SGHRS and CDR2 YFSETQ. With 4 bases removed from V and 2 bases from J, the gap between germline ends came to 5 bases. The CDR3 totals 12 residues. DNA for the CDR3: TGCGCCAGCAGCCGCTACACAGATACGCAGTATTTT. Translating it yields CASSRYTDTQYF.

The chain joins TRBV4-2 to TRBJ1-2, with D hard to call. V was cut by 0 bases and J by 3 bases, with 8 bases left in between. The CDR3 is made up of 14 amino acids. The germline V gene encodes CDR1 LGHNA and CDR2 YNFKEQ. This CDR3 is CASSQDMLDYGYTF. CDR3 bases: TGTGCCAGCAGCCAAGATATGTTAGACTATGGCTACACCTTC.

As concerns this clone: A read error may account for a junction end that differs from germline. This CDR3 is also generated by other DNA sequences in the sample. This chain connects TRBV9 to TRBJ2-5, with 8 nucleotides matching TRBD2. The CDR3 runs to 16 residues. CDR1 and CDR2 from the germline V gene are SGDLS and YYNGEE. This CDR3 reads CASSYKITGAGETQYF. The CDR3 coding sequence is TGTGCCAGCAGCTATAAGATAACGGGAGCGGGGGAGACTCAGTACTTC. Full variable domain (rest looked up from reference TRBV9 and TRBJ2-5): DSGVTQTPKHLITATGQRVTLRCSPRSGDLSVYWYQQSLDQGLQFLIQYYNGEERAKGNILERFSAQQFPDLHSELNLSSLELGDSALYFCASSYKITGAGETQYFGPGTRLLVL.

This chain uses TRBV2 with TRBJ2-7; perhaps TRBD1 as D (5 bases). This CDR3 region has 13 residues. Germline V gives CDR1 SNHLY, CDR2 FYNNEI. Trimming stripped 7 bases from V and 0 bases from J, with 10 bases between. The CDR3 sequence: CASNRQSSYEQYF. The CDR3 bases are TGTGCCAGCAACCGACAGAGCTCCTACGAGCAGTACTTC.

The chain combines TRBV6-5 with TRBJ1-1, with D possibly being TRBD1 (5 bases). Germline V gives CDR1 MNHEY, CDR2 SVGAGI. V was clipped by 10 bases and J by 0 bases, with 15 bases between them. The CDR3 has 14 amino acids. The CDR3 loop is CATLSRAMNTEAFF. CDR3 nucleotides: TGTGCCACCCTATCCAGGGCTATGAACACTGAAGCTTTCTTT.

V gene TRBV5-4 combines with J gene TRBJ2-7; D perhaps matches TRBD2 (6 bases). V was cut by 3 bases and J by 3 bases, with 7 bases left in between. CDR1 SGHNT and CDR2 YYREEE come from the germline V gene (reference sequence). CDR3 length: 12 amino acids. The CDR3 region is CASSSDYYEQYF. Here the CDR3 DNA reads TGTGCCAGCAGCTCGGACTACTACGAGCAGTACTTC.